The 5 T cell receptor beta chains presented below share a single source sample, sequenced in a study of cytomegalovirus exposure and HLA in healthy donors. Primers included in the PCR were 60 Vbeta and 13 Jbeta primers. Produced via immunoSEQ multiplex PCR; TCRdb's table is partial and in-frame only. The sample yields roughly 150,000 clones, roughly four fifths seen once. The sequenced sample was PBMCs. These receptors were taken from a man in his fifties or sixties in good health and CMV-seropositive.

The gene calls are TRBV19 and TRBJ2-2; 7 bases are a match to TRBD1. Losses at the gene ends were 5 bases for V and 2 bases for J; bases not matched to a gene: 5. Per germline, CDR1 LNHDA and CDR2 SQIVND (reference sequence). The CDR3 covers 15 residues. This chain's CDR3 is CASSPGQKNTGELFF. The DNA of the CDR3 is TGTGCCAGTAGTCCGGGACAGAAAAACACCGGGGAGCTGTTTTTT.

The CDR3 sequence: CASSSRYNEQFF. In DNA form, the CDR3 reads TGTGCCAGCAGCTCCCGTTACAATGAGCAGTTCTTC. V is TRBV9 and J is TRBJ2-1; D gene unclear. Trimming cost V 4 bases and J 4 bases, with 6 bases left between them. CDR1 is SGDLS, CDR2 YYNGEE, per germline. This CDR3 is 12 amino acids long.

The chain's CDR3 is CASSLSGVGRGRSYGYTF. CDR3 bases: TGCGCCAGCAGCTTGAGTGGAGTTGGGCGGGGCCGATCCTATGGCTACACCTTC. This chain joins TRBV5-1 and TRBJ1-2, with a possible D match to TRBD1 (5 bases). The CDR3 covers 18 residues. Germline CDR1 is SGHRS and CDR2 is YFSETQ. V shed 1 base and J shed 4 bases, with 23 bases lying between them.

The rearrangement joins TRBV28 to TRBJ2-7, with 8 bases lining up with TRBD1. Trimming removed 6 bases from V and 5 bases from J; junction bases left unmatched: 9. Germline CDR1 MDHEN, CDR2 SYDVKM. The CDR3 totals 14 residues. The chain's CDR3 is CASSLRQGSNEQYF. DNA of the CDR3: TGTGCCAGCAGCCTCCGACAGGGGTCGAACGAGCAGTACTTC.

This clone was counted once. The chain has TRBV4-3 and TRBJ2-1; 9 bases are shared with TRBD2. The CDR3 has 18 residues. The germline gives CDR1 LGHNA, CDR2 YSLEER. V dropped 0 bases and J dropped 6; count of bases not matched to a gene: 12. CDR3 nucleotides: TGCGCCAGCAGCCAAGATAGTTTAGCGGGGGCCGGGGGCAATGAGCAGTTCTTC. Protein product: CASSQDSLAGAGGNEQFF.